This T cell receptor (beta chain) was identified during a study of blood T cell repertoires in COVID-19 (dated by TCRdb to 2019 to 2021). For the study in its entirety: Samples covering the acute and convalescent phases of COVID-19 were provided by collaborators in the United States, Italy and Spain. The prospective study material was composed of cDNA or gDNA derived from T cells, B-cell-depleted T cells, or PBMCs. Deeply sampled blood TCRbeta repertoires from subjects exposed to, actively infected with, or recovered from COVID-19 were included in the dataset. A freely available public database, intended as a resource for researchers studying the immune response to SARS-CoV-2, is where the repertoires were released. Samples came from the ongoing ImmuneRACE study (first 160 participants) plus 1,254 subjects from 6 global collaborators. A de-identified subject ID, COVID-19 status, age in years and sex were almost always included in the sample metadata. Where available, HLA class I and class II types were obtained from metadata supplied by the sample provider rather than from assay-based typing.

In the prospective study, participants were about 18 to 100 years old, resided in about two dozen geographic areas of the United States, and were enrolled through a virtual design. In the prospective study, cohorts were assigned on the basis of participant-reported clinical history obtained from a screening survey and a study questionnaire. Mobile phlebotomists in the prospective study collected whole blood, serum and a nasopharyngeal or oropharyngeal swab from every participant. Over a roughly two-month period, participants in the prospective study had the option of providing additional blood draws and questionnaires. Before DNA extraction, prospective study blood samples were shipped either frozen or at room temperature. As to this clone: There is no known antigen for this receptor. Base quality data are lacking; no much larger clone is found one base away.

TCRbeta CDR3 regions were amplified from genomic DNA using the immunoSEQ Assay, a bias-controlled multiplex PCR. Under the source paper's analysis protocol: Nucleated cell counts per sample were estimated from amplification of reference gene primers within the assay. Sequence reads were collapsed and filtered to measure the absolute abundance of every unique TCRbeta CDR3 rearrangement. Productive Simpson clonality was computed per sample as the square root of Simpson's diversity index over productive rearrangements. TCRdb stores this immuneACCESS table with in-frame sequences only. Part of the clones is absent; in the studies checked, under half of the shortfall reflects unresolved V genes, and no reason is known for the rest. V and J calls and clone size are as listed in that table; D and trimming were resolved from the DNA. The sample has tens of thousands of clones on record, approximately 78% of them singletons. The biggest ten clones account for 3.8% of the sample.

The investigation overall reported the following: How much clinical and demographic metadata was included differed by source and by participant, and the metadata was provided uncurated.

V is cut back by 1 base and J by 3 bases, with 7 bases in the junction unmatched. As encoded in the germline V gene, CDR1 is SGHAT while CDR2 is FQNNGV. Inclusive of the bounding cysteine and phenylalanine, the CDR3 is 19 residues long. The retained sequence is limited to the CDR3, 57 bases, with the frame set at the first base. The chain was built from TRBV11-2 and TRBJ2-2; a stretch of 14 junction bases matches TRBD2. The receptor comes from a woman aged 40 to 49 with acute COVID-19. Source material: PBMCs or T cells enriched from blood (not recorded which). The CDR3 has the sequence CASSLVGGTSGSYTGELFF. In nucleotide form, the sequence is TGTGCCAGCAGCTTAGTGGGCGGGACTAGCGGGAGTTACACCGGGGAGCTGTTTTTT.